The 26 T cell receptor beta chains listed next were all sequenced from one sample in a study of cytomegalovirus exposure and HLA in healthy donors. Primers included in the PCR were 60 Vbeta and 13 Jbeta primers. The data were produced by immunoSEQ multiplex PCR, yet TCRdb's version contains in-frame clones alone and is incomplete. This sample has some 150,000 clones, with roughly 70% found just once. Input material: PBMCs. These receptors were obtained from a man aged 30-40 years in good health and CMV-seronegative.

This clone appeared a few times. This chain joins TRBV9 and TRBJ2-3, with 8 nucleotides matching TRBD1. Germline V gives CDR1 SGDLS, CDR2 YYNGEE. J was trimmed by 2 bases and V by 4 bases; bases with no gene match: 6. The CDR3 has 15 amino acids. In nucleotides, the CDR3 is TGTGCCAGCAGCAGGGTGGACAGGGTCACAGATACGCAGTATTTT. Amino acid sequence: CASSRVDRVTDTQYF.

The rearrangement links TRBV7-8 to TRBJ1-2; the D is unclear. This CDR3 contains 12 residues. Trimming stripped 1 base from V and 10 bases from J, with 10 bases between. The germline gives CDR1 SGHVS, CDR2 FQNEAQ. The CDR3 DNA reads TGTGCCAGCAGCTTAGGAACCCTAAACTACACCTTC. It encodes CASSLGTLNYTF.

The chain links TRBV7-9 to TRBJ1-4; D is uncertain. Trimming removed 2 bases at V and 6 bases at J, with 13 bases between. This CDR3 is built from 15 residues. CDR1 is SEHNR and CDR2 is FQNEAQ in the germline V gene (reference sequence). This CDR3 reads CASSLLVTSDEKLFF. The CDR3 bases are TGTGCCAGCAGCTTATTGGTTACTAGTGATGAAAAACTGTTTTTT.

This clone is a singleton in its sample. The chain joins TRBV10-2 to TRBJ2-7, with TRBD1 matching 7 bases. With V trimmed by 3 bases and J by 1 base, 3 bases remained unmatched. The V gene's germline CDR1 is WSHSY and CDR2 SAAADI. CDR3 length: 14 residues. The CDR3 protein is CASSEPGQSYEQYF. The CDR3 DNA reads as TGCGCCAGCAGTGAACCGGGACAGTCCTACGAGCAGTACTTC.

The gene calls are TRBV25-1 and TRBJ2-6, with D perhaps TRBD2 (5 bases). V was clipped by 1 base and J by 2 bases, with 12 bases between them. The CDR3 length is 17 residues. Germline V gene sequence: CDR1 MGHDK, CDR2 SYGVNS. The CDR3 sequence is CASSEWEEGPGANVLTF. Here the CDR3 DNA reads TGTGCCAGCAGTGAATGGGAAGAGGGCCCTGGGGCCAACGTCCTGACTTTC.

J is TRBJ1-1 and V is TRBV7-9; 10 bases are shared with TRBD1. V shed 6 bases, J shed 3 bases, and the junction held 7 bases outside the gene matches. The CDR3 has 15 amino acids. The germline V gene encodes CDR1 SEHNR and CDR2 FQNEAQ (reference sequence). The CDR3 is CASRALGQGDTEAFF. The CDR3 nucleotides read TGTGCCAGCAGAGCGCTAGGACAGGGGGACACTGAAGCTTTCTTT.

This clone has just a few counts. The gene calls are TRBV19 and TRBJ1-2; D ambiguous. Deletions cut 4 bases from V and 2 bases from J, with 8 bases between. Germline V gene sequence: CDR1 LNHDA, CDR2 SQIVND (reference sequence). The CDR3 is 13 residues long. CDR3 residues: CASSTPQNYGYTF. The CDR3 DNA sequence: TGTGCCAGTAGTACTCCTCAGAACTATGGCTACACCTTC. Full variable domain (remainder filled in from reference TRBV19 and TRBJ1-2): DGGITQSPKYLFRKEGQNVTLSCEQNLNHDAMYWYRQDPGQGLRLIYYSQIVNDFQKGDIAEGYSVSREKKESFPLTVTSAQKNPTAFYLCASSTPQNYGYTFGSGTRLTVV.

The gene calls are TRBV5-1 and TRBJ2-7; the match to TRBD1 covers 9 bases. The CDR3 extends over 14 amino acids. With 7 bases clipped from V and 4 bases from J, the junction kept 9 bases outside the gene matches. Germline CDR1 is SGHRS and CDR2 is YFSETQ. DNA of the CDR3: TGCGCCAGCTGCCGGGACAGGGTAGAGTACGAGCAGTACTTC. This encodes CASCRDRVEYEQYF.

V gene TRBV14 combines with J gene TRBJ1-4; D not resolved. With 3 bases removed from V and 3 bases from J, the gap between germline ends came to 11 bases. This CDR3 is 15 amino acids long. From germline, CDR1 is SGHDN and CDR2 FVKESK. The CDR3: CASSQGNSANEKLFF. The CDR3, as DNA: TGTGCCAGCAGCCAGGGCAATTCGGCTAATGAAAAACTGTTTTTT.

This clone was seen more than once but under ten times. J is TRBJ1-1 and V is TRBV5-8; no definite D call. Trimming removed 4 bases at V and 6 bases at J, with 10 bases between. Per germline, CDR1 SGHTS and CDR2 YDEGEE. This CDR3 contains 12 residues. The CDR3 loop reads CASSRGWAEAFF. The DNA for the CDR3 is TGTGCCAGCAGCCGGGGTTGGGCTGAAGCTTTCTTT.

In this sample, this clone turned up a few times. The chain links TRBV18 to TRBJ1-3; 9 bases align to TRBD1. The CDR3 consists of 16 residues. Per the germline V gene, CDR1 is KGHSH and CDR2 is LQKENI. V was clipped by 3 bases and J by 4 bases; unmatched bases: 7. The DNA of the CDR3 is TGTGCCAGCTCACCCCGGGGACAGGGTGCCGGAAACACCATATATTTT. As protein: CASSPRGQGAGNTIYF.

This chain connects TRBV6-6 to TRBJ1-2; 7 nucleotides agree with TRBD1. Germline loops: CDR1 MNHNY, CDR2 SVGAGI (reference sequence). V shed 0 bases, J shed 6 bases, and the junction held 4 bases outside the gene matches. The CDR3 loop spans 14 amino acids. CDR3 residues: CASSYSGTEDGYTF. The CDR3, as DNA: TGTGCCAGCAGTTACTCTGGGACAGAGGATGGCTACACCTTC.

V and J are TRBV7-2 and TRBJ1-5, with 9 bases matching TRBD1. Trimming cost V 4 bases and J 4 bases; bases outside gene matches: 2. CDR1 is SGHTA and CDR2 is FQGNSA in the germline V gene. This CDR3 has 14 residues. CDR3 residues: CASSSGTGNQPQHF. The CDR3 coding sequence is TGTGCCAGCAGCTCCGGGACAGGGAATCAGCCCCAGCATTTT.

The chain joins TRBV10-3 to TRBJ1-3; maybe TRBD1 (6 bases). Deletions cut 2 bases from V and 0 bases from J, with 23 bases between. The germline gives CDR1 ENHRY, CDR2 SYGVKD. The CDR3 length is 20 residues. In DNA form, the CDR3 reads TGTGCCATCAGTGAGAATTGGGAGACAGGCCCTGTTTACTCTGGAAACACCATATATTTT. Translation: CAISENWETGPVYSGNTIYF.

The chain joins TRBV11-2 to TRBJ1-1; D is unresolved. CDR3 size: 15 residues. V lost 1 base to trimming and J lost 1 base, with 10 bases between them. Looked up from germline, CDR1 is SGHAT and CDR2 is FQNNGV. CDR3 sequence: CASSLAGSGNTEAFF. In DNA, the CDR3 is TGTGCCAGCAGCTTAGCGGGCAGCGGGAACACTGAAGCTTTCTTT.

This sequence joins TRBV5-1 and TRBJ2-1; tentative D call: TRBD2 (5 bases). With 3 bases removed from V and 2 bases from J, the gap between germline ends came to 9 bases. This CDR3 comprises 14 residues. CDR1 and CDR2 from the germline V gene are SGHRS and YFSETQ. CDR3 protein: CASSWVGAYNEQFF. In DNA, the CDR3 is TGCGCCAGCAGCTGGGTCGGGGCCTACAATGAGCAGTTCTTC. Full variable domain (missing parts from reference TRBV5-1 and TRBJ2-1): KAGVTQTPRYLIKTRGQQVTLSCSPISGHRSVSWYQQTPGQGLQFLFEYFSETQRNKGNFPGRFSGRQFSNSRSEMNVSTLELGDSALYLCASSWVGAYNEQFFGPGTRLTVL.

The J gene is TRBJ2-7, the V gene TRBV28; the match to TRBD1 covers 8 bases. V was clipped by 11 bases and J by 2 bases; unmatched bases: 11. The germline V gene encodes CDR1 MDHEN and CDR2 SYDVKM. This CDR3 is 14 amino acids long. DNA for the CDR3: TGTGCCGGCAAGGGGGACAGGATCACCTACGAGCAGTACTTC. Protein sequence: CAGKGDRITYEQYF.

This sequence joins TRBV6-1 and TRBJ2-7; D is ambiguous. Germline values: CDR1 MNHNS, CDR2 SASEGT. This CDR3 region has 13 residues. The V and J ends lost 4 bases and 1 base respectively, with 8 bases between them. The CDR3 DNA reads TGTGCCAGCAGTGCGGAGATATCCTACGAGCAGTACTTC. Protein sequence: CASSAEISYEQYF.

This chain joins TRBV4-2 and TRBJ1-2; tentatively, D is TRBD1 (5 bases). The CDR3 contains 12 residues. CDR1 and CDR2 from the germline V gene are LGHNA and YNFKEQ. Trimming removed 0 bases at V and 13 bases at J, with 12 bases between. CDR3 amino acids: CASSQDRGSPTF. The CDR3 coding sequence is TGTGCCAGCAGCCAAGATAGGGGCAGCCCCACCTTC.

This chain joins TRBV6-1 and TRBJ2-3; 9 positions match TRBD2. The ends lost 2 bases at V and 3 bases at J; junction bases unmatched: 6. Germline CDR1 is MNHNS and CDR2 is SASEGT. The CDR3 is 16 amino acids. CDR3 region: CASSESGSGRTDTQYF. CDR3 nucleotide sequence: TGTGCCAGCAGTGAAAGCGGTAGCGGGAGAACAGATACGCAGTATTTT.

This chain joins TRBV7-2 and TRBJ2-1; D possibly matches TRBD1 or TRBD2 (5 bases each). CDR1 SGHTA and CDR2 FQGNSA come from the germline V gene. This CDR3 has 12 amino acids. Trimming shortened V by 9 bases and J by 4 bases, and 10 bases separated the two germline ends. CDR3 in DNA: TGTGCCAGTAGCGACAGATACAATGAGCAGTTCTTC. Translated: CASSDRYNEQFF.

In its sample, this clone was seen once. The V gene is TRBV5-4, the J gene TRBJ1-2, with 9 bases that match TRBD1. J was trimmed by 4 bases and V by 0 bases; bases with no gene match: 7. Per the germline V gene, CDR1 is SGHNT and CDR2 is YYREEE (reference sequence). This CDR3 contains 16 residues. The CDR3 DNA is TGTGCCAGCAGCTTGGGGGGGACAGGGAGCCTCTATGGCTACACCTTC. Translated: CASSLGGTGSLYGYTF.

This clone was detected once. The chain employs TRBV11-2 and TRBJ2-7; the match to TRBD2 covers 12 bases. The CDR3 runs to 14 residues. Germline V CDR1 and CDR2: SGHAT, FQNNGV. The V and J ends lost 7 bases and 4 bases, in that order; junction bases with no gene match: 5. The CDR3 DNA is TGTGCCAGCACCCTAGGGACTAGCGGGTACGAGCAGTACTTC. It specifies CASTLGTSGYEQYF.

This clone was seen only once. The chain employs TRBV9 and TRBJ2-7, with 7 bases fitting TRBD1. This CDR3 has 14 amino acids. The junction had 8 bases not matched to a gene; V was cut back by 3 bases and J by 5 bases. The germline V gene has CDR1 SGDLS and CDR2 YYNGEE. CDR3 coding DNA: TGTGCCAGCAGCGAGGGGGCCGAGAGCCACGAGCAGTACTTC. Translated, it gives CASSEGAESHEQYF.

The chain links TRBV6-5 to TRBJ2-7, with D possibly matching TRBD1 (6 bases). Germline CDR1 reads MNHEY; CDR2 reads SVGAGI. The CDR3 spans 15 residues. The V gene lost 6 bases and the J gene lost 0 bases, with 15 bases spanning the gap. CDR3 residues: CASRRTGWSSYEQYF. For the CDR3, the DNA is TGTGCCAGCAGACGCACAGGGTGGAGCTCCTACGAGCAGTACTTC.

This clone was seen once. The genes are TRBV5-6 and TRBJ1-3; D uncertain. Germline CDR1 and CDR2: SGHDT and YYEEEE. With 7 bases removed from V and 1 base from J, the gap between germline ends came to 21 bases. CDR3 length: 17 amino acids. CDR3 DNA: TGTGCCAGCCAACTTGGGAAAGGGAGGGTTTCTGGAAACACCATATATTTT. Encoded protein: CASQLGKGRVSGNTIYF.